This entry features one T cell receptor (beta chain) sequence. Original analysis: Amplified reference gene primers provided the basis for estimating nucleated cell counts. Profiling relied on immunoSEQ multiplex PCR, and the TCRdb table lists in-frame clones only, not all of them. That table furnishes V, J and clone size, whereas the DNA furnished D and trimming. The repertoire holds some 150,000 clones, with approximately 81% as singletons. These data originate in a study of blood T cell repertoires in COVID-19. Study summary: COVID-19 samples from acute and convalescent phases originated in the United States, Italy and Spain.

Trimming took 6 bases from V and 1 from J, leaving 12 bases between them. Germline CDR1 is SNHLY and CDR2 is FYNNEI. The CDR3 spans 14 residues. The sequencing input was peripheral blood. The receptor's source is a woman between 65 and 79 years old with COVID-19, enrolled during active disease. V is TRBV2 and J is TRBJ1-1; a weak D match, TRBD1 (5 bases). The CDR3 sequence: CASSGGRGNTEAFF. The CDR3 coding sequence is TGTGCCAGCAGCGGGGGGAGGGGGAACACTGAAGCTTTCTTT.